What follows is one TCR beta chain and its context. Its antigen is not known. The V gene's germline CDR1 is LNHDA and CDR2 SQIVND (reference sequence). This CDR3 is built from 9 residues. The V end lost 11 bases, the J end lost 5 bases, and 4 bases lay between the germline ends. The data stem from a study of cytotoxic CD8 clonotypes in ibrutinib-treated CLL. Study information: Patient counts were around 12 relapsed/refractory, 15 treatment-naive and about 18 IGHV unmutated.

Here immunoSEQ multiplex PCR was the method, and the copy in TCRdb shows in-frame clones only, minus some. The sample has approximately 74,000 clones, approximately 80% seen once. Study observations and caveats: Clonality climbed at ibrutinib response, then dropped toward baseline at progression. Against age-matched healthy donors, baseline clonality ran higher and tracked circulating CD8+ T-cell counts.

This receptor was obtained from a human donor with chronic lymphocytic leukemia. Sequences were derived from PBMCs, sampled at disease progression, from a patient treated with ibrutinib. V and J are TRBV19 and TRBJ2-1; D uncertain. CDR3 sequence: CARHNEQFF. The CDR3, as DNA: TGTGCCCGACACAATGAGCAGTTCTTC.